The present T cell receptor beta chain was sequenced within a study of identical twins. Note on this clonotype: No antigen is known for it.

The study's findings and limits: Where beta out-of-frame sequences were concerned, excess twin sharing was weaker. Part of the zero-insertion signal could reflect confounding by invariant MAIT and iNKT cells.

Unique molecular identifiers were present on cDNA, and template switching added a universal primer site. TCRdb analysed the 5' RACE reads with MiXCR anew, one entry per CDR3 protein. This sample yields about 810,000 distinct CDR3 sequences, of which 10% to 15% are seen a single time; around 1.5% belongs to the top ten. Germline loops: CDR1 DFQATT, CDR2 SNEGSKA (reference sequence). The CDR3 contains 11 residues. This same sample was also part of a study on yellow fever vaccine responses in identical twins.

Sequenced sample: PBMCs. This sequence was found in a woman aged 18-29 years in good health. The chain employs TRBV20-1 and TRBJ1-1; D perhaps matches TRBD1 (5 bases). The CDR3 nucleotides read TGCAGGGCAGGGTTGAACACTGAAGCTTTCTTT. Amino acids: CRAGLNTEAFF.